One and the same sample provided the 20 T cell receptor beta chains below, sequenced in a study of T cells in women clearing cervical HPV infection. This table comes from immunoSEQ multiplex PCR, and its TCRdb copy is limited to in-frame clones, with some not included. This sample contains some 14,000 clones. Sample: blood buffy coat. Receptor source: a woman aged 18 to 75 with a cervical HPV16 infection that either progressed to CIN3+ or cleared (not recorded which).

Notes on this clone: Read sequence stops 3 residues before the CDR3 end, and the germline J gene provides the missing end. V is TRBV19 and J is TRBJ1-6; 7 bases are a match to TRBD1. This CDR3 region has 13 residues. Per germline, CDR1 LNHDA and CDR2 SQIVND (reference sequence). Trimming at V came to 10 bases and at J to 6 bases, leaving 6 bases not matched to a gene. The part of the CDR3 DNA that was read is TGTGCCACCTCCGGGACAGTTAATTCACCC. Residues: CATSGTVNSP. The complete CDR3 reads CATSGTVNSPLHF.

About this clone: Read sequence stops 3 residues before the CDR3 end, and the germline J gene provides the missing end. J is TRBJ2-3 and V is TRBV18; D may be TRBD2 (6 bases). Germline lookup yields CDR1 KGHSH and CDR2 LQKENI. The CDR3 spans 13 residues. CDR3 in amino acids: CASSPRGQETQYF. CDR3 bases read: TGTGCCAGCTCACCGCGGGGTCAAGAGACG.

Concerning this clone itself: The read stops 3 residues short of the end of the CDR3; the missing end is completed from the germline J gene. The V call is TRBV6-1, the J call TRBJ2-7; D ambiguous. The V gene lost 3 bases and the J gene lost 0 bases, with 12 bases spanning the gap. This CDR3 has 15 residues. CDR1 and CDR2 from the germline V gene are MNHNS and SASEGT. The part of the CDR3 DNA that was read is TGTGCCAGCAGTGAGAGCAGGTCCCTCTCCTACGAG. Translating gives CASSESRSLSYE. The CDR3, in full, reads CASSESRSLSYEQYF.

A note on this clone: The read falls 3 residues short of the CDR3 end, and the missing part is taken from the germline J gene. The chain recombines TRBV11-2 with TRBJ2-7, with TRBD1 matching 7 bases. The CDR3 sequence is 14 residues long. CDR1 and CDR2 from the germline V gene are SGHAT and FQNNGV. The V segment lost 5 bases and the J segment 1 base; nucleotides outside the gene matches: 5. CDR3: CASSPGQLSYEQYF. Partial CDR3 DNA: TGTGCCAGCAGCCCGGGACAGCTGTCCTACGAG.

As regards this clone: The read ends 3 residues early relative to the CDR3; the germline J gene fills the gap. This sequence joins TRBV5-1 and TRBJ2-3; 11 bases match TRBD2. CDR3 size: 15 residues. Germline CDR1 SGHRS, CDR2 YFSETQ. V shed 0 bases, J shed 5 bases, and the junction held 2 bases outside the gene matches. The covered CDR3 bases are TGCGCCAGCAGCTTGGGAGGGACTAGCGGAGATACG. Translation gives CASSLGGTSGDT. In full, the CDR3 is CASSLGGTSGDTQYF.

The CDR3 sequence: CASSFTGEETQYF. The sequenced part of the CDR3 DNA is TGCGCCAGCAGCTTTACCGGGGAAGAGACG. The gene calls are TRBV5-1 and TRBJ2-3; perhaps TRBD2 as D (5 bases). The CDR3 extends 3 residues past the end of the read, so its final part is completed from the germline J gene. Germline CDR1 and CDR2: SGHRS and YFSETQ. The CDR3 loop spans 13 amino acids.

Concerning this clone: The read ends 3 residues shy of where the CDR3 ends; the end is completed using the germline J gene. V and J are TRBV19 and TRBJ1-2; the D is unclear. This CDR3 is 16 amino acids long. Germline V CDR1 and CDR2: LNHDA, SQIVND (reference sequence). Here the CDR3 reads CASSKTRPSSYNDYTF. The DNA read from the CDR3 is TGTGCCAGTAGTAAGACTCGTCCCAGCTCCTACAATGAC.

Concerning this clone itself: One end of the junction fails to match germline, which may point to a read error. The read is 3 residues too short to cover the CDR3 end, so that end is filled in from the germline J gene. The chain combines TRBV18 with TRBJ2-1; no clear D. Per the germline V gene, CDR1 is KGHSH and CDR2 is LQKENI. The CDR3 is 15 amino acids. The chain's CDR3 is CASPPSSPTYNEQFF. The part of the CDR3 DNA that was read is TGTGCCAGCCCACCATCCTCCCCTACCTACAATGAG.

As concerns this clone: The CDR3 extends 3 residues past the end of the read, so its final part is completed from the germline J gene. The V and J genes are TRBV18 and TRBJ2-1, with D perhaps TRBD1 (6 bases). V was shortened by 2 bases and J by 6 bases, with 11 bases between the two germline ends. This CDR3 is built from 14 residues. CDR1 is KGHSH and CDR2 is LQKENI in the germline V gene. The covered CDR3 bases are TGTGCCAGCTCACCAGGACAGAGAAGCAATGAG. Translation: CASSPGQRSNE. The whole CDR3 protein is CASSPGQRSNEQFF.

As to this clone: The read finishes 3 residues shy of the CDR3 end, and the germline J gene is used to complete it. V and J are TRBV2 and TRBJ2-2; TRBD1 matches 10 bases. This CDR3 is built from 15 residues. Looked up from germline, CDR1 is SNHLY and CDR2 is FYNNEI. Incomplete CDR3 DNA: TGTGCCAGCAGTGGGGCGGGACAGGGGCGTGAAAAG. This gives the protein CASSGAGQGREK. In full, the CDR3 is CASSGAGQGREKLFF. Variable domain in full (rest from reference TRBV2 and TRBJ2-2): EPEVTQTPSHQVTQMGQEVILRCVPISNHLYFYWYRQILGQKVEFLVSFYNNEISEKSEIFDDQFSVERPDGSNFTLKIRSTKLEDSAMYFCASSGAGQGREKLFFGEGSRLTVL.

To note about this clone: The read ends 3 residues shy of where the CDR3 ends; the end is completed using the germline J gene. The chain links TRBV7-8 to TRBJ1-5; TRBD1 might be the D (6 bases). The CDR3 totals 16 residues. In germline, CDR1 is SGHVS, CDR2 FQNEAQ. With 1 base removed from V and 0 bases from J, the gap between germline ends came to 10 bases. The CDR3 loop reads CASSLGRTVSNQPQHF. Incomplete CDR3 DNA: TGTGCCAGCAGCTTAGGTCGGACAGTTAGCAATCAGCCC.

Of note for this clone: The sequence runs out 3 residues before the end of the CDR3; the remainder is reconstructed from the germline J gene. The chain joins TRBV25-1 to TRBJ2-7, with D uncertain. CDR1 MGHDK and CDR2 SYGVNS come from the germline V gene. V was shortened by 3 bases and J by 4 bases, with 7 bases between the two germline ends. The CDR3 totals 12 residues. CDR3 DNA (partial): TGTGCCAGCAGTGACGTCACTTACGAG. Its protein product is CASSDVTYE. The whole CDR3 region reads CASSDVTYEQYF.

Turning to this clone: Read sequence stops 3 residues before the CDR3 end, and the germline J gene provides the missing end. The chain carries TRBV20-1 and TRBJ1-4; TRBD1 agrees at 12 bases. This CDR3 has 16 amino acids. From germline, CDR1 is DFQATT and CDR2 SNEGSKA (reference sequence). The CDR3 bases that were read are TGCAGTGCTAGAGGGGGGGGACAGGGGGCGAGTTCACCA. Translation gives CSARGGGQGASSP. The CDR3 as a whole reads CSARGGGQGASSPLFF.

About this clone: The read falls 3 residues short of the CDR3 end, and the missing part is taken from the germline J gene. V gene TRBV19 combines with J gene TRBJ2-3, with D perhaps TRBD1 (6 bases). CDR3 length: 15 residues. Germline CDR1 and CDR2: LNHDA and SQIVND (reference sequence). CDR3 bases read: TGTGCCAGCCCCATCGGGAACAGGGACCAAGAGACG. It specifies CASPIGNRDQET. The whole CDR3 reads CASPIGNRDQETQYF.

About this clone: Read sequence stops 3 residues before the CDR3 end, and the germline J gene provides the missing end. V gene TRBV4-1 combines with J gene TRBJ2-3; 8 nucleotides agree with TRBD2. V shed 0 bases, J shed 6 bases, and the junction held 5 bases outside the gene matches. The CDR3 runs to 15 residues. Per germline, CDR1 MGHRA and CDR2 YSYEKL. The CDR3 reads CASSQEGTRDDTQYF. CDR3 bases read: TGCGCCAGCAGCCAAGAAGGGACTAGAGACGATACG.

A word on this clone: The read finishes 3 residues shy of the CDR3 end, and the germline J gene is used to complete it. J is TRBJ2-3 and V is TRBV6-2 or TRBV6-3; weak D call: TRBD1 (5 bases). Germline CDR1 MNHEY, CDR2 SVGEGT. This CDR3 has 12 amino acids. The CDR3 spells CASSLGPETQYF. The sequenced CDR3 bases are TGTGCCAGCAGTTTGGGGCCGGAGACG.

Details on this clone: The CDR3 end falls 3 residues outside the read, so it is completed with the germline J gene. This chain joins TRBV2 and TRBJ2-3, with D possibly matching TRBD2 (6 bases). CDR1 SNHLY and CDR2 FYNNEI come from the germline V gene. The CDR3 is 13 amino acids. The sequenced CDR3 bases are TGTGCCAGCAGTGAACGCCCGGCGGGGACG. This gives the protein CASSERPAGT. The CDR3, in full, reads CASSERPAGTQYF.

Concerning this clone itself: From the germline J gene comes the end of the CDR3, since the read stops 3 residues before it. The V call is TRBV7-6, the J call TRBJ2-3; weak D call: TRBD1 (6 bases). The germline gives CDR1 SGHVS, CDR2 FNYEAQ. This CDR3 contains 14 residues. The covered CDR3 bases are TGTGCCAGCAGCTTATCAGGGGAGAATCAGCCG. It yields the protein CASSLSGENQP. The complete CDR3 reads CASSLSGENQPQYF.

As concerns this clone: The sequence runs out 3 residues before the end of the CDR3; the remainder is reconstructed from the germline J gene. The chain links TRBV7-9 to TRBJ2-1; D may be TRBD2 (5 bases). Between the trimmed V and J ends, which lost 5 bases and 5 bases, there was a span of 16 bases. Germline V gene lookup returns CDR1 SEHNR and CDR2 FQNEAQ (reference sequence). The CDR3 is 15 amino acids. CDR3 in amino acids: CASSLFGLPNNEQFF. CDR3 DNA (partial): TGTGCCAGCAGCCTATTCGGACTGCCGAACAATGAG.

In regard to this clone: The CDR3 goes on 3 residues after the read ends, and that part is filled in from the germline J gene. The V gene is TRBV20-1, the J gene TRBJ2-2, with D possibly being TRBD1 (6 bases). The CDR3 spans 13 residues. V was trimmed by 3 bases and J by 7 bases, leaving 12 bases between them. Germline-derived CDR1 and CDR2 are DFQATT and SNEGSKA (reference sequence). CDR3 DNA (partial): TGCAGTGCTAGTGGCAGGGGTATCGGGGAG. Translating it yields CSASGRGIGE. The CDR3 as a whole reads CSASGRGIGELFF.